The clone carrying this T cell receptor beta chain was counted a few times. These data are taken from a study of blood T cells in healthy people across ages. The CDR3 is made up of 15 amino acids. J lost 2 bases, V lost 5 bases, and 7 bases had no gene match. CDR1 SGHTA and CDR2 FQGNSA come from the germline V gene. Using a J-beta primer mix together with a sample-barcoded 5' primer, a second PCR was run for about 7 to 12 cycles. Each cDNA molecule, via a template-switch adaptor with 12 random nucleotides, was tagged. TCRdb re-derived calls from the 5' RACE reads in MiXCR, one entry per CDR3 protein. Of 1.4 million or so distinct CDR3 sequences listed, roughly two fifths were seen once; the top ten hold 4%.

The chain has TRBV7-2 and TRBJ2-3; 7 bases are shared with TRBD2. This receptor was obtained from a woman aged 18-29 years in good health. Sequencing input: blood. The CDR3, as DNA: TGTGCCAGCAGCAGTCCTAGCGGTTACACAGATACGCAGTATTTT. Protein: CASSSPSGYTDTQYF.